This T cell receptor (beta chain) stems from a study of Graves' ophthalmopathy and Graves' hyperthyroidism. This clonotype was recorded at least ten times. Its matching antigen is unknown. The authors amplified TCR beta CDR3 regions, and they did so from RNA transcripts for repertoire sequencing. The authors performed first-round RT-PCR with HTBI primers and then a second-round multiplex PCR. TCRdb used MiXCR to reprocess the multiplex PCR reads, holding one entry per CDR3 protein. Of about 370,000 distinct CDR3 sequences in the sample, about 17% were seen once. Hyperthyroidism patients had new diagnoses, durations under 2 months, and ages of 18 to 65. Study results and caveats: With approximately 88% sensitivity and roughly 77% specificity, a 13-signature model separated ophthalmopathy from stable hyperthyroidism. The blood repertoire also included most expanded thyroid clonotypes above 0.001 frequency. The model predicted progression of ophthalmopathy with a sensitivity of 60% to 71%, and its specificity was 72% to 80%.

The sequenced sample was peripheral blood. This sequence was found in an adult woman with stable Graves' hyperthyroidism.

The CDR3 nucleotides read TGTGCCAGCAGTTTAAGGGACAGGGGGCGCCTAGAGACCCAGTACTTC. Its translation: CASSLRDRGRLETQYF. The chain uses TRBV12-3 or TRBV12-4 and TRBJ2-5; the match to TRBD1 covers 12 bases. After removal of 2 bases from V and 4 bases from J, the junction contained 5 bases not matched to a gene. The CDR3 is 16 amino acids.